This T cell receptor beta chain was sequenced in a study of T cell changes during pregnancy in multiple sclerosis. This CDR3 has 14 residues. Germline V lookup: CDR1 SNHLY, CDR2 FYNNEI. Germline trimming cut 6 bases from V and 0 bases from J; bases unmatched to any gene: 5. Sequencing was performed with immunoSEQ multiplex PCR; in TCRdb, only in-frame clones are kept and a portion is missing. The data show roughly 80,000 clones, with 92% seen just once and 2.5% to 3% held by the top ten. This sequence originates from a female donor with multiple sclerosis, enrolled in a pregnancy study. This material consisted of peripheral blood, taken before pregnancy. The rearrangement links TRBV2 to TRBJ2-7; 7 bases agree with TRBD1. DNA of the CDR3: TGTGCCAGCAGCCGGGACAGAGACTCCTACGAGCAGTACTTC. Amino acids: CASSRDRDSYEQYF.